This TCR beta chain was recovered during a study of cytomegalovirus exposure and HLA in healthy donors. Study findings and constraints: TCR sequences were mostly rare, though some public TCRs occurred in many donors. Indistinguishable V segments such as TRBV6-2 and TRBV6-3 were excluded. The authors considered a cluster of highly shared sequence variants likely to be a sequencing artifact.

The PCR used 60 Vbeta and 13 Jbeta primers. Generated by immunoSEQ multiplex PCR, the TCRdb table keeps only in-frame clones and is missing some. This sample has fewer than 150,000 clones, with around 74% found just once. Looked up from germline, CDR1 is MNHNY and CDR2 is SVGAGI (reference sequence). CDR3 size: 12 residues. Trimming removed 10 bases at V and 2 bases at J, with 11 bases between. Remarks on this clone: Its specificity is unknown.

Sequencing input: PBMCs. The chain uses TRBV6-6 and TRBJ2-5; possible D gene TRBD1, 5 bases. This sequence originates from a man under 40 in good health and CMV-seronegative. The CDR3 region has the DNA TGTGCCATCAAGACAGCTCAAGAGACCCAGTACTTC. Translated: CAIKTAQETQYF.